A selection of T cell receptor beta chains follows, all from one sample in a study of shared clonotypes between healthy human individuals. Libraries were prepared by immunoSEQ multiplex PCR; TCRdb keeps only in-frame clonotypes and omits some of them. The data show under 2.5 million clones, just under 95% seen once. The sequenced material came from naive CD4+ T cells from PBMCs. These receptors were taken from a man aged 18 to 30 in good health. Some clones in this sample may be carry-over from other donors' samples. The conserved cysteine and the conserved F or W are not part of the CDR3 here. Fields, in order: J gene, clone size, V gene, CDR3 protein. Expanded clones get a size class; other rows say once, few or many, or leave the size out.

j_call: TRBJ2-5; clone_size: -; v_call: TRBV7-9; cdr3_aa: ASSLGLVETQY
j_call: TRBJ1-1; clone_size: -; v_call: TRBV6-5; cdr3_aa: ASSLGLLNTEAF
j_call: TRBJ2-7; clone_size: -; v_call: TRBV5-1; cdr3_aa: ASRVGPETYEQY
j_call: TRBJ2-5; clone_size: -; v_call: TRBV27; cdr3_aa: ASSPPWGRSAQETQY
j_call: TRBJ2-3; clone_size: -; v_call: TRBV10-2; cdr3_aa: ASSVGTSGDTQY
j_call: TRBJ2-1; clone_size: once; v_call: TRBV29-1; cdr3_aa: SVEGASGMWEQF
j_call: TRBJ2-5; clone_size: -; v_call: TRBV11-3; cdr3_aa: ASSPEGETQY
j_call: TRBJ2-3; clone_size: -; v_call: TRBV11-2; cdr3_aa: ASSSRQGPDTQY
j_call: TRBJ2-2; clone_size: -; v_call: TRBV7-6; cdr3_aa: ASGLAGVTGELF
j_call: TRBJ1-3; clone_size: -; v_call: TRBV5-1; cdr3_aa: ASSPFTGLGNTIY
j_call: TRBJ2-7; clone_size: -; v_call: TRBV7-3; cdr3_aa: ASSLTGDNTYEQY
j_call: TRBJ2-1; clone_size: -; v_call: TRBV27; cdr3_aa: ASSQLDWYNEQF
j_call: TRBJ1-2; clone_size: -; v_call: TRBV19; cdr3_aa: ASSISSGVHGYT
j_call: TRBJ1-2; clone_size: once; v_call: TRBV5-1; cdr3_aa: ASSLSAEGTGYT
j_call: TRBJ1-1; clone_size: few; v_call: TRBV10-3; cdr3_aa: AILPYPGTGGFMNTEAF
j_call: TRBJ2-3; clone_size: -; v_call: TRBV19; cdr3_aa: ASSIDARTSGRTDTQY